The T cell receptor beta chain described here comes from a study of blood T cells in healthy people across ages. Germline-derived CDR1 and CDR2 are GTSNPN and SVGIG (reference sequence). Trimming at V came to 2 bases and at J to 4 bases, leaving 1 base not matched to a gene. This CDR3 has 12 residues. The second PCR ran about 6 to 12 cycles with a sample-barcoded 5' primer and J-beta primers. Researchers report that each sample yielded at least 2.5 million CDR3-containing paired-end reads. Each CDR3 protein is one row after TCRdb ran MiXCR on the 5' RACE reads. Of around 1,800,000 distinct CDR3 sequences listed, roughly two fifths are singletons. Overall study findings and caveats: Roughly linear declines in TCR beta diversity per million T cells occurred with age. With unsorted PBMCs, a conclusive comparison of naive versus antigen-experienced cells was not possible. CMV infection status of these donors was not known.

Regarding this clonotype: Its antigen is not known.

Sequencing was carried out using blood. The TCR was taken from a human donor in good health. The chain has TRBV30 and TRBJ2-5; 7 positions agree with TRBD1. The CDR3 DNA follows: TGTGCCTGGAGTCCAGGGGGAGAGACCCAGTACTTC. This encodes CAWSPGGETQYF.